The TCR beta chain under discussion was sequenced for a study of long-term antiretroviral therapy in people with HIV. Study-wide results and caveats: Dominant in the repertoire at all time points were clones expanded before ART.

In the case of this clone: Its antigen is unknown.

The run of the v3.0 immunoSEQ assay was at survey level. Sequencing was designed to cover about 35,000-55,000 T-cell genomes in each sample. TCRdb keeps only in-frame clones here, not all; method: immunoSEQ multiplex PCR. The profile shows 34,000 or so clones, over 85% of them singletons. CDR1 is SGHVS and CDR2 is FQNEAQ in the germline V gene. CDR3 length equals 17 residues. V was clipped by 1 base and J by 1 base, with 13 bases between them. The chain employs TRBV7-8 and TRBJ2-2; D may be TRBD1 (5 bases). This material consisted of unsorted PBMCs, taken just over 5 years after starting antiretroviral therapy. This TCR was recovered from a woman aged 45 to 65 with HIV. CDR3 coding DNA: TGTGCCAGCAGCTTAGTTGGATGGGGCGTGAACACCGGGGAGCTGTTTTTT. It yields the protein CASSLVGWGVNTGELFF. The full variable domain, its missing parts supplied by reference TRBV7-8 and TRBJ2-2, is GAGVSQSPRYKVAKRGQDVALRCDPISGHVSLFWYQQALGQGPEFLTYFQNEAQLDKSGLPSDRFFAERPEGSVSTLKIQRTQQEDSAVYLCASSLVGWGVNTGELFFGEGSRLTVL.